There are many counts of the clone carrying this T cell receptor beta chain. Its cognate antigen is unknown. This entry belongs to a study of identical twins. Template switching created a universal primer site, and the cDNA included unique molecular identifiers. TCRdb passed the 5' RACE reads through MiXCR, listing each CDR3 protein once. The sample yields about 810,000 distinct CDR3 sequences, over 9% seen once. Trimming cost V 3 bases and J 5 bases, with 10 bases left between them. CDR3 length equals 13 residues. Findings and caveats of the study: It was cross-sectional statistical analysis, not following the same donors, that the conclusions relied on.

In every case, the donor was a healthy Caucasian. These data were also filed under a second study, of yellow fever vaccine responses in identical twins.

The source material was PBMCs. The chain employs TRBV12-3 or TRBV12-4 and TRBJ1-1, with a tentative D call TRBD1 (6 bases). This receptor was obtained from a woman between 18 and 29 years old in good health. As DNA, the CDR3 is TGTGCCAGCAGTTTGGGGGGGGCAACTGAAGCTTTCTTT. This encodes CASSLGGATEAFF.